This TCR beta chain was found in a study of early T cells in non-severe SARS-CoV-2 infection. Study-wide background: Sequenced material consisted of bulk RNA (from unsorted whole blood), and chains were unpaired.

The TCR library protocol was used to attach unique molecular identifiers. These identifiers were attached to individual cDNA molecules. Using its own MiXCR run on the 5' RACE reads, TCRdb lists one record per CDR3 protein. The sample has more than 90,000 distinct CDR3 sequences; less than 15% are singletons. Regarding the study as a whole: Matches to VDJdb favored anti-spike CD8 responses and missed private and CD4 specificities.

At least ten counts were recorded for this clonotype. No antigen is known for it. Germline V CDR1 and CDR2: SGHTA, FQGTGA. Trimming left V 1 base short and J 5 bases short, with 10 bases between. The CDR3 has 14 amino acids. The receptor comes from an adult who was a healthcare worker with PCR-confirmed SARS-CoV-2 infection or an uninfected control (not recorded which). The rearrangement links TRBV7-3 to TRBJ2-3; a weak D match, TRBD2 (5 bases). Material for sequencing was whole blood. CDR3 in DNA: TGTGCCAGCAGCTTAAAGGGAGAGGTAGATACGCAGTATTTT. As protein: CASSLKGEVDTQYF.